A single sample gave rise to the 10 T cell receptor beta chains below, sequenced in a study of T cell changes during pregnancy in multiple sclerosis. The repertoire was sequenced with immunoSEQ multiplex PCR; TCRdb's copy has only in-frame clones and lacks some. The sample has 30,000 to 40,000 clones, around 90% seen once. The sequences come from CD4+ T cells from peripheral blood mononuclear cells, collected in the second trimester of pregnancy. Receptors were obtained from a female donor with multiple sclerosis, enrolled in a pregnancy study.

The chain employs TRBV11-2 and TRBJ1-1; no firm D call. The CDR3 is 14 amino acids. V was shortened by 0 bases and J by 1 base, with 6 bases between the two germline ends. The germline CDR1 and CDR2 sequences are SGHAT and FQNNGV. The CDR3 coding sequence is TGTGCCAGCAGCTTAGATTACAAGAACACTGAAGCTTTCTTT. Its protein product is CASSLDYKNTEAFF.

The V gene is TRBV13, the J gene TRBJ2-6; the match to TRBD1 covers 7 bases. The germline V gene encodes CDR1 PRHDT and CDR2 FYEKMQ (reference sequence). This CDR3 comprises 18 residues. V lost 5 bases, J lost 0 bases, and 10 bases stayed unmatched. CDR3 protein: CASSPGGRFSSGANVLTF. In DNA, the CDR3 is TGTGCCAGCAGCCCAGGGGGACGGTTTAGCTCTGGGGCCAACGTCCTGACTTTC. Filled out from reference TRBV13 and TRBJ2-6, the complete variable domain reads AAGVIQSPRHLIKEKRETATLKCYPIPRHDTVYWYQQGPGQDPQFLISFYEKMQSDKGSIPDRFSAQQFSDYHSELNMSSLELGDSALYFCASSPGGRFSSGANVLTFGAGSRLTVL.

The chain combines TRBV6-5 with TRBJ1-6, with 7 bases aligning to TRBD1. V lost 2 bases, J lost 7 bases, and 2 bases stayed unmatched. Germline loops: CDR1 MNHEY, CDR2 SVGAGI. CDR3 length: 14 amino acids. The CDR3 loop reads CASSYGQENSPLHF. The CDR3 DNA reads as TGTGCCAGCAGTTACGGACAGGAGAATTCACCCCTCCACTTT.

The chain recombines TRBV6-6 with TRBJ2-2; D uncertain. CDR3 length: 13 residues. The germline V gene has CDR1 MNHNY and CDR2 SVGAGI (reference sequence). Trimming took off 6 bases at V and 8 bases at J, with 13 bases between the two ends. The CDR3 nucleotides read TGTGCCAGCAGGACAACCGCGATGGGGGAGCTGTTTTTT. The encoded protein is CASRTTAMGELFF.

CDR3 residues: CASRTGGTETQYF. In DNA, the CDR3 is TGTGCCAGTAGGACAGGGGGCACGGAGACCCAGTACTTC. The V and J genes are TRBV19 and TRBJ2-5, with TRBD1 matching 10 bases. Germline CDR1 reads LNHDA; CDR2 reads SQIVND (reference sequence). V shed 6 bases, J shed 5 bases, and the junction held 3 bases outside the gene matches. The CDR3 is 13 amino acids.

This clone was seen a single time. This chain joins TRBV30 and TRBJ2-1, with D possibly being TRBD2 (6 bases). From germline, CDR1 is GTSNPN and CDR2 SVGIG (reference sequence). V dropped 0 bases and J dropped 3 bases, with 9 bases sitting between them. There are 14 residues in the CDR3. This chain's CDR3 is CAWSVGGSYNEQFF. CDR3 coding DNA: TGTGCCTGGAGTGTAGGAGGGAGCTACAATGAGCAGTTCTTC.

This clone was counted a few times. The rearrangement links TRBV19 to TRBJ2-2; TRBD2 matches at 10 bases. The V gene end was trimmed by 4 bases and the J gene end by 2 bases; junction bases not matched to a gene: 4. The V gene's germline CDR1 is LNHDA and CDR2 SQIVND (reference sequence). The CDR3 is 16 residues long. CDR3 bases: TGTGCCAGTAGTAGGGCTAGCGGGAGTAACACCGGGGAGCTGTTTTTT. Encoded protein: CASSRASGSNTGELFF.

V and J are TRBV30 and TRBJ1-5, with a tentative D call TRBD1 (6 bases). The CDR3 is 15 amino acids. The V end lost 2 bases, the J end lost 5 bases, and 16 bases lay between the germline ends. In germline, CDR1 is GTSNPN, CDR2 SVGIG (reference sequence). The CDR3, as DNA: TGTGCCTGGAGTAGACCCCAACAGGGTCATCAGCCCCAGCATTTT. Translated, it gives CAWSRPQQGHQPQHF.

The chain is built from TRBV4-2 and TRBJ1-1; 9 nucleotides match TRBD1. CDR3 size: 13 residues. In germline, CDR1 is LGHNA, CDR2 YNFKEQ. Trimming cost V 4 bases and J 5 bases; bases outside gene matches: 2. CDR3 sequence: CASSRDRGTEAFF. CDR3 in DNA: TGTGCCAGCAGCCGAGACAGGGGGACTGAAGCTTTCTTT.

This clone has only one observation. The chain couples TRBV4-2 to TRBJ2-5; weak D call: TRBD2 (5 bases). Germline CDR1 and CDR2: LGHNA and YNFKEQ. With 0 bases removed from V and 5 bases from J, the gap between germline ends came to 19 bases. The length of the CDR3 is 17 residues. This CDR3 reads CASSQEMGSGGRETQYF. CDR3 DNA: TGTGCCAGCAGCCAAGAAATGGGCTCCGGAGGTCGGGAGACCCAGTACTTC.